The present entry profiles one T cell receptor (beta chain) with its context. This sample is part of a study of blood T cell repertoires in COVID-19. The protocol was immunoSEQ multiplex PCR, while the TCRdb copy is restricted to in-frame clones and leaves out a portion. The table has under 200,000 clones, over 75% seen once. The CDR3 sequence is 15 residues long. With V trimmed by 6 bases and J by 0 bases, 4 bases remained unmatched. Germline CDR1 SNHLY, CDR2 FYNNEI. The TCR sequence derives from a man between 65 and 85 years old with active or convalescent COVID-19. V and J are TRBV2 and TRBJ1-4, with TRBD1 identical over 7 bases. The sequenced material came from peripheral blood. Written as DNA, the CDR3 is TGTGCCAGCAGGCGGGACAGAGCAACTAATGAAAAACTGTTTTTT. It is translated as CASRRDRATNEKLFF.